One and the same sample provided the 6 T cell receptor beta chains below, sequenced in a study of OX40 agonist ivuxolimab in advanced cancers. Generated by immunoSEQ multiplex PCR, the TCRdb table keeps only in-frame clones and is missing some. Among over 70,000 clones listed, about 83% were seen once. Sample: CD4+ or CD8+ T cells sorted from blood, taken in a trial of the OX40 agonist ivuxolimab. The receptors here all came from an adult with an advanced solid tumor such as melanoma, head and neck, liver or kidney cancer.

CDR3 sequence (DNA): TGTGCCAGCAGTTTTCAGGGTAGCTATGGCTACACCTTC. Its protein product is CASSFQGSYGYTF. This chain joins TRBV6-6 and TRBJ1-2; possibly TRBD1 for D (5 bases). V was trimmed by 4 bases and J by 4 bases, leaving 10 bases between them. The CDR3 covers 13 residues. CDR1 and CDR2 from the germline V gene are MNHNY and SVGAGI (reference sequence).

The chain recombines TRBV7-8 with TRBJ2-7; the D is unclear. The germline CDR1 and CDR2 sequences are SGHVS and FQNEAQ. This CDR3 comprises 15 residues. Trimming pared 3 bases from V and 6 bases from J, leaving 18 bases between. CDR3 in amino acids: CASSLTIDLLLEQYF. The CDR3 region has the DNA TGTGCCAGCAGCTTGACGATTGACCTGCTACTCGAGCAGTACTTC.

This chain links TRBV18 with TRBJ2-6, with no clear D. Germline lookup yields CDR1 KGHSH and CDR2 LQKENI. V was cut by 3 bases and J by 4 bases, with 16 bases left in between. CDR3 length: 17 residues. Written as DNA, the CDR3 is TGTGCCAGCTCACCCGTATTGGCCGGAACGGGGGCCAACGTCCTGACTTTC. This sequence encodes CASSPVLAGTGANVLTF.

This chain links TRBV19 with TRBJ2-7, with D maybe TRBD2 (6 bases). This CDR3 comprises 14 residues. Germline V lookup: CDR1 LNHDA, CDR2 SQIVND (reference sequence). V was shortened by 4 bases and J by 7 bases, with 17 bases between the two germline ends. The CDR3 here is CASSTRDFLGEQYF. CDR3 DNA: TGTGCCAGTAGTACCCGGGACTTCTTAGGGGAGCAGTACTTC.

The chain combines TRBV30 with TRBJ1-1, with TRBD1 as a possible D gene (6 bases). This CDR3 contains 15 residues. V gave up 0 bases and J gave up 0 bases, with 11 bases separating them. Germline lookup yields CDR1 GTSNPN and CDR2 SVGIG (reference sequence). CDR3 sequence reads: CAWSVGGTMNTEAFF. CDR3 bases: TGTGCCTGGAGTGTAGGGGGGACCATGAACACTGAAGCTTTCTTT.

DNA for the CDR3: TGTGCCATCCGGGGACAGATTAATTCACCCCTCCACTTT. This encodes CAIRGQINSPLHF. This chain joins TRBV6-6 and TRBJ1-6; 7 bases fit TRBD1. Looked up from germline, CDR1 is MNHNY and CDR2 is SVGAGI (reference sequence). This CDR3 comprises 13 residues. Trimming took 10 bases from V and 6 from J; bases not matched to a gene: 6.